Listed here are 22 T cell receptor beta chains from one sample, sequenced in a study of cytomegalovirus exposure and HLA in healthy donors. PCR amplification relied on 60 Vbeta primers (plus 13 Jbeta primers). Using immunoSEQ multiplex PCR, the repertoire was profiled, and TCRdb retains in-frame clones only, with some absent. The repertoire includes 150,000 to 200,000 clones, around three quarters of them detected once, and 2.5% to 3.5% sits in the top ten. The specimen was PBMCs. The origin of the receptors is a woman in her thirties or forties in good health and CMV-seronegative.

The V and J genes are TRBV28 and TRBJ2-7, with TRBD1 as a possible D gene (5 bases). CDR1 is MDHEN, CDR2 SYDVKM, per germline. CDR3 length equals 13 residues. Trimming cost V 3 bases and J 3 bases, with 9 bases left between them. The CDR3 region is CASSFDSYYEQYF. For the CDR3, the DNA is TGTGCCAGCAGTTTCGACAGCTACTACGAGCAGTACTTC.

This clone is a singleton in its sample. The rearrangement uses TRBV6-6 and TRBJ2-3; possibly TRBD2 for D (6 bases). The V gene lost 7 bases and the J gene lost 5 bases, with 22 bases spanning the gap. Germline CDR1 is MNHNY and CDR2 is SVGAGI (reference sequence). The CDR3 consists of 16 residues. DNA of the CDR3: TGTGCCAGCAAATACGGAGGGGTAATACACAGAGATACGCAGTATTTT. This codes for CASKYGGVIHRDTQYF.

The chain couples TRBV5-1 to TRBJ2-5; TRBD1 agrees at 8 bases. This CDR3 spans 14 amino acids. The V and J ends lost 4 bases and 9 bases, in that order; junction bases with no gene match: 11. The germline gives CDR1 SGHRS, CDR2 YFSETQ. The CDR3 sequence is CASSPDRESLAQYF. CDR3 nucleotide sequence: TGCGCCAGCAGCCCGGACAGGGAAAGTTTGGCCCAGTACTTC.

The chain combines TRBV6-6 with TRBJ1-6; possible D gene TRBD1, 5 bases. CDR3 size: 15 residues. Trimming removed 3 bases at V and 2 bases at J, with 8 bases between. The germline V gene encodes CDR1 MNHNY and CDR2 SVGAGI (reference sequence). The CDR3 region has the DNA TGTGCCAGCAGTTATCAGGGAACCTATAATTCACCCCTCCACTTT. Translated: CASSYQGTYNSPLHF.

The chain couples TRBV9 to TRBJ2-7; D perhaps matches TRBD2 (6 bases). Germline assignment: CDR1 SGDLS and CDR2 YYNGEE. The V gene lost 3 bases and the J gene lost 4 bases, with 17 bases spanning the gap. The CDR3 length is 15 residues. The CDR3 loop is CASSADGGRRYEQYF. In DNA, the CDR3 is TGTGCCAGCAGCGCGGACGGGGGTCGACGGTACGAGCAGTACTTC.

The rearrangement uses TRBV19 and TRBJ2-3, with 14 bases matching TRBD2. This CDR3 is built from 16 residues. Germline V gives CDR1 LNHDA, CDR2 SQIVND (reference sequence). Losses at the gene ends were 1 base for V and 5 bases for J; bases not matched to a gene: 2. The CDR3 here is CASSIGTSGGLDTQYF. CDR3 in DNA: TGTGCCAGTAGTATAGGGACTAGCGGGGGGTTAGATACGCAGTATTTT. Looking up the rest from reference TRBV19 and TRBJ2-3 gives the full variable domain: DGGITQSPKYLFRKEGQNVTLSCEQNLNHDAMYWYRQDPGQGLRLIYYSQIVNDFQKGDIAEGYSVSREKKESFPLTVTSAQKNPTAFYLCASSIGTSGGLDTQYFGPGTRLTVL.

The J gene is TRBJ2-7, the V gene TRBV13; 12 nucleotides match TRBD2. Looked up from germline, CDR1 is PRHDT and CDR2 is FYEKMQ (reference sequence). The J segment lost 0 bases and the V segment lost 2 bases, leaving 5 bases of the junction unmatched. The CDR3 has 17 residues. This chain's CDR3 is CASSLLLAGGSSYEQYF. The CDR3 DNA reads TGTGCCAGCAGCTTACTTCTAGCGGGGGGGAGCTCCTACGAGCAGTACTTC.

The chain links TRBV5-1 to TRBJ2-7, with TRBD1 matching over 8 bases. CDR1 SGHRS and CDR2 YFSETQ come from the germline V gene. This CDR3 is 17 amino acids long. J was trimmed by 5 bases and V by 0 bases; bases with no gene match: 13. CDR3 residues: CASSLAVGQGILHEQYF. The DNA for the CDR3 is TGCGCCAGCAGCTTGGCAGTAGGACAGGGAATTTTACACGAGCAGTACTTC. The variable domain in full, completed from reference TRBV5-1 and TRBJ2-7, reads KAGVTQTPRYLIKTRGQQVTLSCSPISGHRSVSWYQQTPGQGLQFLFEYFSETQRNKGNFPGRFSGRQFSNSRSEMNVSTLELGDSALYLCASSLAVGQGILHEQYFGPGTRLTVT.

The chain links TRBV2 to TRBJ1-6; 7 bases agree with TRBD1. The V segment lost 4 bases and the J segment 11 bases; nucleotides outside the gene matches: 11. The CDR3 totals 15 residues. The germline V gene encodes CDR1 SNHLY and CDR2 FYNNEI. The CDR3 DNA follows: TGTGCCAGCAGTGGAAGTGGCAGGGGGTTGGCACCCCTCCACTTT. Translating gives CASSGSGRGLAPLHF.

This rearrangement joins TRBV5-1 to TRBJ2-7, with 11 nucleotides matching TRBD1. The junction had 3 bases not matched to a gene; V was cut back by 5 bases and J by 5 bases. The CDR3 covers 13 residues. The germline gives CDR1 SGHRS, CDR2 YFSETQ. CDR3 coding DNA: TGCGCCAGCAGGCGGACAGGGGGCGACGAGCAGTACTTC. Translated: CASRRTGGDEQYF.

The count of this clone is one. The chain links TRBV4-1 to TRBJ1-6, with a possible D match to TRBD1 (6 bases). Germline CDR1 is MGHRA and CDR2 is YSYEKL. The CDR3 covers 15 residues. Trimming stripped 0 bases from V and 9 bases from J, with 12 bases between. The CDR3 DNA reads TGCGCCAGCAGCCAAGAGGGGGGGCAGTTTTCACCCCTCCACTTT. It yields the protein CASSQEGGQFSPLHF.

The chain employs TRBV16 and TRBJ2-7, with 12 bases identical to TRBD1. This CDR3 comprises 15 residues. Germline V gene sequence: CDR1 KGHSY, CDR2 FQNENV. The trim removed 5 bases at V and 7 bases at J, leaving 9 bases unmatched. Here the CDR3 DNA reads TGTGCCAGCAGCTCCACCGGGACAGGGGGCAGGGAGCAGTACTTC. Translating gives CASSSTGTGGREQYF. Full variable domain (outside the CDR3, taken from reference TRBV16 and TRBJ2-7): GEEVAQTPKHLVRGEGQKAKLYCAPIKGHSYVFWYQQVLKNEFKFLISFQNENVFDETGMPKERFSAKCLPNSPCSLEIQATKLEDSAVYFCASSSTGTGGREQYFGPGTRLTVT.

In its sample, this clone was seen once. The chain carries TRBV2 and TRBJ1-2; TRBD1 matches at 7 bases. Germline values: CDR1 SNHLY, CDR2 FYNNEI. The CDR3 sequence is 13 residues long. J lost 3 bases, V lost 3 bases, and 1 base had no gene match. CDR3 nucleotide sequence: TGTGCCAGCAGTGATGGACAGGACTATGGCTACACCTTC. It translates to CASSDGQDYGYTF.

This sequence joins TRBV28 and TRBJ1-1; 11 bases map to TRBD1. Germline V gives CDR1 MDHEN, CDR2 SYDVKM. With 6 bases clipped from V and 9 bases from J, the junction kept 0 bases outside the gene matches. The CDR3 is 11 amino acids. The DNA of the CDR3 is TGTGCCAGCAGGGACAGGGGGCAAGCTTTCTTT. Its translation: CASRDRGQAFF.

The chain carries TRBV14 and TRBJ2-7; maybe TRBD2 (6 bases). This CDR3 spans 13 amino acids. Germline CDR1 and CDR2: SGHDN and FVKESK. Trimming pared 1 base from V and 7 bases from J, leaving 11 bases between. CDR3 nucleotide sequence: TGTGCCAGCAGCCAAGTGGAGGGGAGGGAGCAGTACTTC. This encodes CASSQVEGREQYF.

The rearrangement links TRBV6-5 to TRBJ2-1, with 8 bases that match TRBD1. Germline V gene lookup returns CDR1 MNHEY and CDR2 SVGAGI. The CDR3 runs to 15 residues. V dropped 2 bases and J dropped 6; count of bases not matched to a gene: 6. This CDR3 is CASSYLAGGSNEQFF. CDR3 DNA sequence: TGTGCCAGCAGTTACCTGGCAGGGGGCTCCAATGAGCAGTTCTTC.

This chain links TRBV6-5 with TRBJ1-6, with 7 bases fitting TRBD1. CDR1 MNHEY and CDR2 SVGAGI come from the germline V gene. The CDR3 sequence is 13 residues long. V gave up 7 bases and J gave up 6 bases; unmatched junction bases: 3. CDR3: CASTGTVNSPLHF. CDR3 sequence (DNA): TGTGCCAGCACCGGGACAGTTAATTCACCCCTCCACTTT.

The chain combines TRBV28 with TRBJ2-1; 8 nucleotides agree with TRBD2. This CDR3 region has 15 residues. Germline V CDR1 and CDR2: MDHEN, SYDVKM. The V gene end was trimmed by 6 bases and the J gene end by 7 bases; junction bases not matched to a gene: 11. In DNA form, the CDR3 reads TGTGCCAGCAGCACCCTTAGGTTAGCGGGGAATGAGCAGTTCTTC. It encodes CASSTLRLAGNEQFF.

This chain links TRBV5-1 with TRBJ2-1; no definite D call. This CDR3 spans 15 amino acids. The ends were cut back, 4 bases at V and 4 bases at J, with 15 bases in the middle. In germline, CDR1 is SGHRS, CDR2 YFSETQ. This CDR3 reads CASSPISATYNEQFF. The CDR3 DNA reads as TGCGCCAGCAGCCCGATCAGCGCCACTTACAATGAGCAGTTCTTC.

The chain couples TRBV10-3 to TRBJ1-4; 7 bases line up with TRBD1. J gave up 3 bases and V 8 bases, and 3 bases lay outside the gene matches. This CDR3 spans 13 amino acids. Germline CDR1 and CDR2: ENHRY and SYGVKD. The CDR3 DNA is TGTGCCATCGCGGGACAGCCTAATGAAAAACTGTTTTTT. Protein: CAIAGQPNEKLFF.

This clone was seen just once. One end of the junction varies from germline; a read error may be responsible. CDR3 coding DNA: TGTTCCAGCAGCTTAGCCGGGACAGCCTCTGGAAACACCATATATTTT. Translated, it gives CSSSLAGTASGNTIYF. The chain combines TRBV7-9 with TRBJ1-3, with 7 bases matching TRBD1. CDR1 is SEHNR, CDR2 FQNEAQ, per germline (reference sequence). CDR3 length: 16 residues.

This clone was detected a few times. V is TRBV6-5 and J is TRBJ2-2; TRBD1 aligns across 8 bases. The CDR3 extends over 15 amino acids. Unmatched junction bases numbered 9, after V lost 6 bases and J lost 6 bases. The germline gives CDR1 MNHEY, CDR2 SVGAGI. CDR3 region: CASRGGQAWAGELFF. CDR3 coding DNA: TGTGCCAGCAGGGGGGGACAGGCTTGGGCCGGGGAGCTGTTTTTT.